These T cell receptor beta chains were read from a single sample in a study of CD4 and CD8 cells across lung adenocarcinoma regions. TCRdb called the PCR reads again in MiXCR, with one record for every CDR3 protein. The sample consists of 15,000 to 20,000 distinct CDR3 sequences, approximately 50% of them appearing once. Sequenced: CD8+ T cells from the margin of a lung tumor. Every receptor here comes from a male donor with lung adenocarcinoma. The CD4 and CD8 labels of this study may be unreliable. Each CDR3 is given with its conserved first and last residue. A D gene is named only where the DNA matches it firmly. The listing skips clone size in some rows; elsewhere it reads once, few, many or a size class.

d_gene: TRBD2; j_gene: TRBJ2-5; abundance: few; v_gene: TRBV27; CDR3aa: CASTELAGVTGQYF; CDR3nt: TGTGCCAGCACCGAACTAGCGGGAGTAACGGGGCAGTACTTC
d_gene: NA; j_gene: TRBJ1-2; abundance: NA; v_gene: TRBV6-1; CDR3aa: CASSKTGSYLAGYTF; CDR3nt: TGTGCCAGCAGTAAAACAGGGTCGTACTTAGCTGGCTACACCTTC
d_gene: TRBD2; j_gene: TRBJ2-1; abundance: few; v_gene: TRBV7-9; CDR3aa: CASSLGAGAVDEQFF; CDR3nt: TGTGCCAGCAGCTTAGGAGCGGGAGCGGTGGATGAGCAGTTCTTC
d_gene: TRBD2; j_gene: TRBJ2-1; abundance: few; v_gene: TRBV6-1; CDR3aa: CASRTKRGVSYNEQFF; CDR3nt: TGTGCCAGCAGAACAAAGCGGGGGGTATCCTACAATGAGCAGTTCTTC
d_gene: NA; j_gene: TRBJ2-2; abundance: medium-sized; v_gene: TRBV6-1; CDR3aa: CASRDWTPTGELFF; CDR3nt: TGTGCCAGCAGAGACTGGACCCCGACCGGGGAGCTGTTTTTT
d_gene: TRBD2; j_gene: TRBJ2-7; abundance: NA; v_gene: TRBV6-5; CDR3aa: CASTYGGGAMDTQYF; CDR3nt: TGTGCCAGCACTTACGGGGGGGGCGCCATGGATACGCAGTACTTC
d_gene: TRBD1; j_gene: TRBJ2-7; abundance: medium-sized; v_gene: TRBV6-5; CDR3aa: CASGPNRGPYEQYF; CDR3nt: TGTGCCAGCGGACCAAACAGGGGCCCCTACGAGCAGTACTTC
d_gene: TRBD1; j_gene: TRBJ2-1; abundance: many; v_gene: TRBV14; CDR3aa: CASSRQGGINEQFF; CDR3nt: TGTGCCAGCAGCCGACAGGGGGGGATCAATGAGCAGTTCTTC
d_gene: NA; j_gene: TRBJ2-4; abundance: many; v_gene: TRBV12-3/TRBV12-4; CDR3aa: CASSAKEGDLAKNIQYF; CDR3nt: TGTGCCAGCAGTGCCAAGGAGGGGGATCTAGCCAAAAACATTCAGTACTTC
d_gene: NA; j_gene: TRBJ2-1; abundance: many; v_gene: TRBV7-8; CDR3aa: CASSLASGRDYREQFF; CDR3nt: TGTGCCAGCAGCTTAGCTAGCGGCAGAGATTATCGTGAGCAGTTCTTC
d_gene: TRBD2; j_gene: TRBJ2-5; abundance: few; v_gene: TRBV10-3; CDR3aa: CAISGAGVETQYF; CDR3nt: TGTGCCATCAGTGGGGCGGGAGTGGAGACCCAGTACTTC
d_gene: TRBD2; j_gene: TRBJ2-1; abundance: NA; v_gene: TRBV27; CDR3aa: CASSLSFLQAGGEQFF; CDR3nt: TGTGCCAGCAGTTTATCGTTCCTTCAAGCGGGAGGTGAGCAGTTCTTC
d_gene: TRBD2; j_gene: TRBJ2-1; abundance: many; v_gene: TRBV6-5; CDR3aa: CASSYDPSGRAAVGNEQFF; CDR3nt: TGTGCCAGCAGTTACGACCCTAGCGGGAGGGCCGCTGTAGGTAATGAGCAGTTCTTC
d_gene: NA; j_gene: TRBJ2-5; abundance: NA; v_gene: TRBV10-1; CDR3aa: CAGSEGGWGTETQYF; CDR3nt: TGCGCCGGGAGTGAGGGGGGTTGGGGCACAGAGACGCAGTACTTC
d_gene: NA; j_gene: TRBJ2-7; abundance: NA; v_gene: TRBV6-1; CDR3aa: CASRETWASGTDKQYF; CDR3nt: NA
d_gene: NA; j_gene: TRBJ2-5; abundance: NA; v_gene: TRBV6-5; CDR3aa: CASSNQDQETQYF; CDR3nt: TGTGCCAGCAGTAACCAGGATCAAGAGACCCAGTACTTC
d_gene: TRBD2; j_gene: TRBJ2-1; abundance: large; v_gene: TRBV27; CDR3aa: CASSFFGRGGSQFF; CDR3nt: TGTGCCAGCAGTTTTTTCGGGAGGGGAGGGTCGCAGTTCTTC
d_gene: TRBD1; j_gene: TRBJ1-1; abundance: medium-sized; v_gene: TRBV6-5; CDR3aa: CASRPRGVKGTEAFF; CDR3nt: TGTGCCAGCAGACCCAGGGGGGTCAAGGGGACTGAAGCTTTCTTT
d_gene: TRBD1; j_gene: TRBJ1-6; abundance: few; v_gene: TRBV3-1; CDR3aa: CASSSTGKNSPLHF; CDR3nt: TGTGCCAGCAGCTCGACAGGGAAGAATTCACCCCTCCACTTT
d_gene: TRBD2; j_gene: TRBJ2-5; abundance: once; v_gene: TRBV10-2; CDR3aa: CASSESTGGVVETQYF; CDR3nt: TGCGCCAGCAGTGAGTCGACCGGGGGGGTAGTTGAGACCCAGTACTTC
d_gene: NA; j_gene: TRBJ2-1; abundance: NA; v_gene: TRBV12-3/TRBV12-4; CDR3aa: CASSYDGTSYNEQFF; CDR3nt: TGTGCCAGCAGTTACGACGGGACATCCTACAATGAGCAGTTCTTC
d_gene: NA; j_gene: TRBJ2-5; abundance: NA; v_gene: TRBV6-1; CDR3aa: CASAGAGGRVGDTQYF; CDR3nt: TGTGCCAGCGCGGGAGCCGGGGGCCGGGTCGGGGATACCCAGTACTTC
d_gene: NA; j_gene: TRBJ2-2; abundance: few; v_gene: TRBV6-1; CDR3aa: CASSPYTGPLSGELFF; CDR3nt: TGTGCCAGCAGTCCCTACACCGGGCCCTTGAGCGGGGAGCTGTTTTTT
d_gene: NA; j_gene: TRBJ2-5; abundance: NA; v_gene: TRBV5-1; CDR3aa: CASSSQDRTRETQYF; CDR3nt: TGCGCCAGCAGCTCCCAAGACAGGACTCGGGAGACCCAGTACTTC
d_gene: NA; j_gene: TRBJ2-7; abundance: medium-sized; v_gene: TRBV12-3/TRBV12-4; CDR3aa: CASSFLRDGEQYF; CDR3nt: TGTGCCAGCAGTTTTTTACGGGACGGGGAGCAGTACTTC
d_gene: TRBD1; j_gene: TRBJ2-4; abundance: NA; v_gene: TRBV6-1; CDR3aa: CASSKTQSGTGLLLNIQYF; CDR3nt: TGTGCCAGCAGCAAGACACAATCCGGGACAGGTTTACTGCTAAACATTCAGTACTTC
d_gene: NA; j_gene: TRBJ2-7; abundance: many; v_gene: TRBV7-6; CDR3aa: CASSYSGFYEQYF; CDR3nt: TGTGCCAGCAGCTACTCAGGTTTCTACGAGCAGTACTTC
d_gene: NA; j_gene: TRBJ2-5; abundance: NA; v_gene: TRBV10-1; CDR3aa: CAGSGGGDADTQYF; CDR3nt: TGCGCGGGCAGTGGGGGCGGGGACGCAGATACCCAGTACTTC
d_gene: TRBD1; j_gene: TRBJ1-1; abundance: NA; v_gene: TRBV6-1; CDR3aa: CASSEQGGTEAFF; CDR3nt: TGTGCCAGCAGCGAACAGGGGGGCACTGAAGCTTTCTTT
d_gene: TRBD2; j_gene: TRBJ2-3; abundance: NA; v_gene: TRBV6-2/TRBV6-3; CDR3aa: CASSYYRLAGALTPSRPDTQYF; CDR3nt: TGTGCCAGCAGTTATTACCGGCTAGCGGGAGCCCTCACCCCCAGTAGGCCAGATACGCAGTATTTT
d_gene: NA; j_gene: TRBJ2-5; abundance: few; v_gene: TRBV4-1; CDR3aa: CASSQDPGLLSRKNF; CDR3nt: TGCGCCAGCAGCCAAGATCCGGGACTCCTCTCCCGGAAGAACTTC
d_gene: NA; j_gene: TRBJ2-5; abundance: large; v_gene: TRBV6-5; CDR3aa: CASSHGGGRETQYF; CDR3nt: TGTGCCAGCAGTCATGGGGGAGGACGAGAGACCCAGTACTTC
d_gene: NA; j_gene: TRBJ2-4; abundance: NA; v_gene: TRBV6-1; CDR3aa: CARSPWPSATDTQYF; CDR3nt: TGTGCCCGCAGTCCATGGCCCTCAGCCACAGACACTCAGTACTTC
d_gene: NA; j_gene: TRBJ1-4; abundance: NA; v_gene: TRBV4-1; CDR3aa: CASSQDPGINEKLFF; CDR3nt: TGCGCCAGCAGCCAAGATCCGGGAATTAATGAAAAACTGTTTTTT
d_gene: NA; j_gene: TRBJ1-2; abundance: few; v_gene: TRBV27; CDR3aa: CASSFIGAEYGYTF; CDR3nt: TGTGCCAGCAGTTTTATCGGGGCTGAGTATGGCTACACCTTC
d_gene: NA; j_gene: TRBJ2-1; abundance: medium-sized; v_gene: TRBV11-3; CDR3aa: CASSLSWDNEQFF; CDR3nt: TGTGCCAGCAGCCTCAGCTGGGACAATGAGCAGTTCTTC
d_gene: TRBD2; j_gene: TRBJ2-1; abundance: medium-sized; v_gene: TRBV7-2; CDR3aa: CASNTGLAGYNEQFF; CDR3nt: TGTGCCAGCAACACGGGACTAGCGGGTTACAATGAGCAGTTCTTC
d_gene: TRBD1; j_gene: TRBJ1-1; abundance: many; v_gene: TRBV6-1; CDR3aa: CASSRYRGKTEAFF; CDR3nt: TGTGCCAGCAGCCGGTACAGGGGGAAAACTGAAGCTTTCTTT
d_gene: TRBD1; j_gene: TRBJ2-1; abundance: medium-sized; v_gene: TRBV6-5; CDR3aa: CASSYSRVLQGWLGHKGSYNEQFF; CDR3nt: TGTGCCAGCAGTTACTCCAGGGTGCTACAGGGGTGGTTGGGACACAAGGGCTCCTACAATGAGCAGTTCTTC
d_gene: TRBD2; j_gene: TRBJ2-7; abundance: few; v_gene: TRBV6-1; CDR3aa: CASSDFLAGGTYEQYF; CDR3nt: TGTGCCAGCAGTGATTTCCTAGCGGGAGGCACCTACGAGCAGTACTTC
d_gene: TRBD1; j_gene: TRBJ2-1; abundance: many; v_gene: TRBV6-1; CDR3aa: CASSRQGGDRSSYNEQFF; CDR3nt: TGTGCCAGCAGTCGACAGGGGGGGGATCGAAGCTCCTACAATGAGCAGTTCTTC
d_gene: NA; j_gene: TRBJ1-2; abundance: medium-sized; v_gene: TRBV6-1; CDR3aa: CASSEALGGGGYTF; CDR3nt: TGTGCCAGCAGTGAAGCGCTTGGGGGAGGTGGCTACACCTTC
d_gene: NA; j_gene: TRBJ1-4; abundance: few; v_gene: TRBV12-3/TRBV12-4; CDR3aa: CASSLVGTEKLFF; CDR3nt: TGTGCCAGCAGTTTAGTAGGGACCGAAAAACTGTTTTTT
d_gene: NA; j_gene: TRBJ2-1; abundance: NA; v_gene: TRBV12-3/TRBV12-4; CDR3aa: CASSLGLQHNEQFF; CDR3nt: TGTGCCAGCAGTTTAGGACTCCAACACAATGAGCAGTTCTTC
d_gene: NA; j_gene: TRBJ2-5; abundance: medium-sized; v_gene: TRBV6-1; CDR3aa: CATPGSSAQETQYF; CDR3nt: TGTGCCACGCCCGGGAGTAGCGCTCAAGAGACCCAGTACTTC
d_gene: NA; j_gene: TRBJ2-5; abundance: NA; v_gene: TRBV10-3; CDR3aa: CATGQGAKNMQYF; CDR3nt: TGTGCCACGGGGCAGGGAGCGAAAAATATGCAGTACTTT
d_gene: NA; j_gene: TRBJ2-3; abundance: NA; v_gene: TRBV20-1; CDR3aa: CSARDRRTDTQYF; CDR3nt: TGCAGTGCTAGAGATCGACGCACAGATACGCAGTATTTT